This T cell receptor beta chain was sequenced during a study of blood T cell repertoires in COVID-19. Turning to the study itself: The United States, Italy and Spain provided the acute and convalescent COVID-19 samples. Sample material is recorded as cDNA or gDNA derived from T cells, B-cell-depleted T cells, or PBMCs.

As handled by the study authors: Amplification of reference gene primers provided the estimated nucleated cell counts. The method was immunoSEQ multiplex PCR; TCRdb's version includes in-frame clones alone and lacks a portion of them. That table furnishes V, J and clone size, whereas the DNA furnished D and trimming. The table shows around 72,000 clones, with 75% to 90% occurring only once. CDR1 SGDLS and CDR2 YYNGEE come from the germline V gene. Trimming left V 0 bases short and J 4 bases short, with 13 bases between. The CDR3 has 15 amino acids. Sequences were obtained from peripheral blood. The rearrangement links TRBV9 to TRBJ1-2; D unclear. The receptor comes from a woman aged 80 or over with acute or convalescent COVID-19. CDR3 DNA sequence: TGTGCCAGCAGCGTAGAAGCGGTGATGAGCTATGGCTACACCTTC. Protein: CASSVEAVMSYGYTF.